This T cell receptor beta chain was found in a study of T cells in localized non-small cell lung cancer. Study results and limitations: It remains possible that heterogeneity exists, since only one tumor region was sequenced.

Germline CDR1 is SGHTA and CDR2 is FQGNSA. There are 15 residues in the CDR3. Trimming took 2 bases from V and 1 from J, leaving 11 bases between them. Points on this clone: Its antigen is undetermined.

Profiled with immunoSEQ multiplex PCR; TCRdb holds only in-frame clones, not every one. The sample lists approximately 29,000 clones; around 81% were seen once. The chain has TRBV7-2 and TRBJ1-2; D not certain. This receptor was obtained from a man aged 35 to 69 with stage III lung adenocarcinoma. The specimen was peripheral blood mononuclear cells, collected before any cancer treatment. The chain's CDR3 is CASSLTHWNNYGYTF. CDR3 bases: TGTGCCAGCAGCTTAACGCACTGGAATAACTATGGCTACACCTTC.